This entry describes one TCR beta chain. The data derive from a study of blood T cells in healthy people across ages. With a J-beta primer mix and a sample-barcoded 5' primer, a second PCR ran about 7 to 12 cycles. MiXCR was run by TCRdb on the 5' RACE reads, yielding one entry per CDR3 protein. The sample consists of hundreds of thousands of distinct CDR3 sequences, around 41% of them appearing once. The junction had 12 bases not matched to a gene; V was cut back by 4 bases and J by 3 bases. Looked up from germline, CDR1 is SQVTM and CDR2 is ANQGSEA. The CDR3 has 16 amino acids. A minimum of 7 million PBMCs was isolated per sample.

Sequenced: blood. This clonotype was sampled from a man older than 75 in good health. J is TRBJ1-2 and V is TRBV29-1, with TRBD1 identical over 9 bases. CDR3: CSVAGWTGAPDYGYTF. In nucleotides, the CDR3 is TGCAGCGTTGCAGGTTGGACAGGGGCGCCGGACTATGGCTACACCTTC.